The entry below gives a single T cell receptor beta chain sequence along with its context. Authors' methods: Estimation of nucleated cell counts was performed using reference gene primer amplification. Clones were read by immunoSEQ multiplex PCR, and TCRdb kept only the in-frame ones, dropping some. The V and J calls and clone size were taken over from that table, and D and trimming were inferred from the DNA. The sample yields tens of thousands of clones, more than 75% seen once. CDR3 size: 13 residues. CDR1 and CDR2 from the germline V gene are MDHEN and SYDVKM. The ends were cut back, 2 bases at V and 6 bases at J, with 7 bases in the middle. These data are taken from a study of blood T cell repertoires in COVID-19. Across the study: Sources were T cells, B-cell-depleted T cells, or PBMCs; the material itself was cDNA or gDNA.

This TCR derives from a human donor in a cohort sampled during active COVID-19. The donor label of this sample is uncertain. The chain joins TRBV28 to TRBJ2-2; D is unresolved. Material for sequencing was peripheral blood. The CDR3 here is CASSLISAGELFF. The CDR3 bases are TGTGCCAGCAGTTTAATCAGCGCCGGGGAGCTGTTTTTT.